This TCR beta chain comes out of a study of blood T cell repertoires in COVID-19. Study in general: COVID-19 samples, acute and convalescent, were from the United States, Italy and Spain.

Germline CDR1 and CDR2: LNHDA and SQIVND (reference sequence). CDR3 length: 13 amino acids. Trimming pared 6 bases from V and 6 bases from J, leaving 12 bases between. Sequencing used immunoSEQ multiplex PCR; TCRdb keeps in-frame clones, though not all of them. This table has fewer than 75,000 clones, about 88% appearing once. The receptor comes from a human donor in a cohort sampled during active COVID-19. The V and J genes are TRBV19 and TRBJ1-5; tentatively, D is TRBD1 (5 bases). The sequenced sample consisted of peripheral blood. The CDR3 DNA sequence: TGTGCCAGTAGGGGCCAGGGAGGTCAGCCCCAGCATTTT. Its translation is CASRGQGGQPQHF.